What follows are 25 T cell receptor beta chains derived from one specimen sequenced in a study of shared clonotypes between healthy human individuals. TCRdb's table, derived via immunoSEQ multiplex PCR, lists solely in-frame clones and lacks some. The sample gives around 940,000 clones, more than 75% of which show up once; 1.5% is in the top ten. Material for sequencing was memory CD4+ T cells sorted from blood. Stated subset: CD45RA-negative fraction. The receptors were sampled from a man aged 18 to 29 in good health.

The genes are TRBV7-6 and TRBJ2-7; TRBD1 agrees at 8 bases. This CDR3 is 13 amino acids long. Germline V gives CDR1 SGHVS, CDR2 FNYEAQ. The V and J ends lost 4 bases and 6 bases, in that order; junction bases with no gene match: 5. The CDR3 reads CASSYRTGSEQYF. Here the CDR3 DNA reads TGTGCCAGCAGCTACCGGACAGGGAGCGAGCAGTACTTC.

The chain employs TRBV28 and TRBJ1-6; a weak D match, TRBD1 (5 bases). Germline CDR1 is MDHEN and CDR2 is SYDVKM. The ends were cut back, 6 bases at V and 6 bases at J, with 12 bases in the middle. The CDR3 length is 14 residues. The CDR3 protein is CASSTTGLNSPLHF. The DNA for the CDR3 is TGTGCCAGCAGCACTACAGGACTTAATTCACCCCTCCACTTT.

V is TRBV2 and J is TRBJ1-4; D is unresolved. Deletions cut 8 bases from V and 8 bases from J, with 12 bases between. The CDR3 totals 12 residues. Germline V lookup: CDR1 SNHLY, CDR2 FYNNEI. Written as DNA, the CDR3 is TGTGCCAGCTTAGGGTTTGGGGAAAAACTGTTTTTT. This gives the protein CASLGFGEKLFF.

J is TRBJ1-1 and V is TRBV5-4; D is perhaps TRBD1 (5 bases). This CDR3 has 16 residues. V was cut by 0 bases and J by 1 base, with 13 bases left in between. Germline CDR1 and CDR2: SGHNT and YYREEE (reference sequence). CDR3 loop: CASSLAGAGRNTEAFF. The CDR3 DNA sequence: TGTGCCAGCAGCTTGGCCGGGGCAGGGAGGAACACTGAAGCTTTCTTT.

The chain couples TRBV7-2 to TRBJ2-2, with TRBD2 matching over 13 bases. V dropped 4 bases and J dropped 5; count of bases not matched to a gene: 4. The germline gives CDR1 SGHTA, CDR2 FQGNSA. The CDR3 totals 16 residues. CDR3 DNA sequence: TGTGCCAGCAGCTCGGGACTAGCGGGAAGGACCGGGGAGCTGTTTTTT. Translating gives CASSSGLAGRTGELFF.

Worth noting for this clone: In the same sample, other DNA sequences code for this CDR3. V and J are TRBV7-2 and TRBJ2-1, with 8 positions matching TRBD2. The CDR3 length is 15 residues. Germline CDR1 is SGHTA and CDR2 is FQGNSA. After removal of 5 bases from V and 2 bases from J, the junction contained 5 bases not matched to a gene. This CDR3 reads CASSPGLAAYNEQFF. The CDR3 bases are TGTGCCAGCAGCCCCGGACTAGCCGCCTACAATGAGCAGTTCTTC.

This clone was detected only a few times. CDR3 nucleotides: TGTGCCTGGGGGATTAGTAGCAAAAACATTCAGTACTTC. Protein sequence: CAWGISSKNIQYF. This chain connects TRBV30 to TRBJ2-4; D remains ambiguous. The CDR3 loop spans 13 amino acids. V was trimmed by 5 bases and J by 3 bases, leaving 11 bases between them. Germline V gene lookup returns CDR1 GTSNPN and CDR2 SVGIG (reference sequence).

The rearrangement links TRBV19 to TRBJ1-5; 9 bases line up with TRBD1. The CDR3 runs to 15 residues. Trimming removed 5 bases from V and 4 bases from J; junction bases left unmatched: 6. CDR1 and CDR2 from the germline V gene are LNHDA and SQIVND (reference sequence). The chain's CDR3 is CASSPRGQGNQPQHF. The CDR3 nucleotides read TGTGCCAGTAGTCCTCGGGGACAGGGTAATCAGCCCCAGCATTTT.

This clone has a count of ten or more. J is TRBJ1-2 and V is TRBV6-5; weak D call: TRBD1 (6 bases). The germline V and J ends were trimmed by 2 bases and 7 bases, with 17 bases remaining between them. CDR3 length: 15 residues. Germline CDR1 MNHEY, CDR2 SVGAGI. The CDR3 spells CASSYGIGAGAGYTF. CDR3 nucleotides: TGTGCCAGCAGTTACGGGATTGGGGCAGGGGCTGGCTACACCTTC.

This chain connects TRBV30 to TRBJ2-2; TRBD2 is a possible D gene (5 bases). From germline, CDR1 is GTSNPN and CDR2 SVGIG (reference sequence). V was clipped by 4 bases and J by 7 bases, with 10 bases between them. This CDR3 contains 12 residues. The CDR3 region has the DNA TGTGCCTGGAATTTAGCGATCGGGGAGCTGTTTTTT. Amino acids: CAWNLAIGELFF.

The chain joins TRBV28 to TRBJ1-3, with D hard to call. Germline CDR1 reads MDHEN; CDR2 reads SYDVKM. The CDR3 has 14 amino acids. Trimming left V 8 bases short and J 1 base short, with 12 bases between. CDR3 loop: CASSKAISGNTIYF. CDR3 coding DNA: TGTGCCAGCTCCAAGGCGATTTCTGGAAACACCATATATTTT.

This clone was detected many times. The rearrangement joins TRBV6-4 to TRBJ1-2; D unclear. V was cut by 3 bases and J by 7 bases, with 6 bases left in between. The CDR3 is 11 amino acids. In germline, CDR1 is MRHNA, CDR2 SNTAGT. CDR3 loop: CASSEGGGYTF. The CDR3, as DNA: TGTGCCAGCAGTGAGGGCGGTGGCTACACCTTC.

This clone has a count of ten or more. The chain joins TRBV30 to TRBJ1-2, with a possible D match to TRBD1 (5 bases). The V end lost 1 base, the J end lost 6 bases, and 12 bases lay between the germline ends. In germline, CDR1 is GTSNPN, CDR2 SVGIG (reference sequence). This CDR3 spans 13 amino acids. CDR3: CAWSAVRENGYTF. The CDR3 region has the DNA TGTGCCTGGAGTGCGGTCAGGGAGAATGGCTACACCTTC.

Details on this clone: A junction boundary mismatches the germline segment, possibly from a read error. This chain connects TRBV28 to TRBJ1-4; a possible D gene is TRBD1 (5 bases). CDR1 and CDR2 (germline): MDHEN, SYDVKM. This CDR3 contains 13 residues. CDR3 loop: CASSSNSVFVGLF. The CDR3 DNA reads as TGTGCCAGCAGTTCCAACTCGGTTTTCGTGGGGCTTTTT. Full variable domain (outside the CDR3, taken from reference TRBV28 and TRBJ1-4): DVKVTQSSRYLVKRTGEKVFLECVQDMDHENMFWYRQDPGLGLRLIYFSYDVKMKEKGDIPEGYSVSREKKERFSLILESASTNQTSMYLCASSSNSVFVGLFGSGTQLSVL.

The V and J genes are TRBV25-1 and TRBJ1-1; D gene uncertain. The V gene's germline CDR1 is MGHDK and CDR2 SYGVNS. There are 14 residues in the CDR3. V was cut by 8 bases and J by 2 bases, with 15 bases left in between. The CDR3: CASRPPRDNTEAFF. The CDR3, as DNA: TGTGCCAGCCGCCCCCCTCGGGATAACACTGAAGCTTTCTTT.

The rearrangement joins TRBV12-2 to TRBJ1-4. TRBV12-2 is an annotated pseudogene. There are 14 residues in the CDR3. The CDR3 protein is CASRPWGGNEKLFF. The CDR3 DNA reads TGTGCAAGTCGCCCTTGGGGCGGGAATGAAAAACTGTTTTTT.

The sample holds one count of this clone. The gene calls are TRBV6-1 and TRBJ2-2, with 8 nucleotides matching TRBD1. Germline V gene data show CDR1 as MNHNS and CDR2 as SASEGT. The CDR3 contains 14 residues. CDR3 in DNA: TGTGCAATCGACAGGGGTCTTATATCCGGGGAGCTGTTTTTT. It encodes CAIDRGLISGELFF.

This clone was detected ten times or more. The chain has TRBV16 and TRBJ1-3, with 8 bases identical to TRBD1. Germline V gene lookup returns CDR1 KGHSY and CDR2 FQNENV. V was pared by 4 bases and J by 7 bases, with 9 bases of the junction left unmatched. This CDR3 is 15 amino acids long. CDR3 in DNA: TGTGCCAGCAGCCCCAACAGGGGGGGAAGGAACACCATATATTTT. The encoded protein is CASSPNRGGRNTIYF. Looking up the rest from reference TRBV16 and TRBJ1-3 gives the full variable domain: GEEVAQTPKHLVRGEGQKAKLYCAPIKGHSYVFWYQQVLKNEFKFLISFQNENVFDETGMPKERFSAKCLPNSPCSLEIQATKLEDSAVYFCASSPNRGGRNTIYFGEGSWLTVV.

V gene TRBV9 combines with J gene TRBJ2-7; 13 nucleotides agree with TRBD2. There are 16 residues in the CDR3. CDR1 and CDR2 from the germline V gene are SGDLS and YYNGEE. The junction had 7 bases not matched to a gene; V was cut back by 4 bases and J by 3 bases. CDR3 loop: CASSPGTSGIDYEQYF. CDR3 sequence (DNA): TGTGCCAGCAGCCCCGGGACTAGCGGGATCGACTACGAGCAGTACTTC.

The V gene is TRBV28, the J gene TRBJ1-1, with D unclear. The V end was cut by 5 bases, the J end by 2 bases, with 9 bases between. Germline assignment: CDR1 MDHEN and CDR2 SYDVKM. The CDR3 is 13 amino acids. CDR3 in amino acids: CASSPDINTEAFF. The DNA of the CDR3 is TGTGCCAGCAGTCCTGATATAAACACTGAAGCTTTCTTT.

As for this clone: This may arise from a read error, as a much more abundant clone is one base away. In nucleotides, the CDR3 is TGCAGCGTTGGACAGGGGATCTACGAGCAGTACTTC. It specifies CSVGQGIYEQYF. The V and J genes are TRBV29-1 and TRBJ2-7; 8 nucleotides match TRBD1. V was pared by 4 bases and J by 3 bases, with 2 bases of the junction left unmatched. Germline V gene sequence: CDR1 SQVTM, CDR2 ANQGSEA. The CDR3 is 12 amino acids.

This clone was detected only a few times. The chain carries TRBV5-4 and TRBJ2-2; a weak D match, TRBD1 (5 bases). The CDR3 totals 15 residues. The germline V gene encodes CDR1 SGHNT and CDR2 YYREEE (reference sequence). V lost 4 bases and J lost 2, with 12 bases in between. The CDR3 protein is CASSPTATNTGELFF. The CDR3 DNA reads TGTGCCAGCAGCCCGACAGCGACAAACACCGGGGAGCTGTTTTTT.

Comment on this clone: Other DNA variants within this sample encode the same CDR3. CDR3 loop: CASSPRGDTQYF. CDR3 DNA sequence: TGTGCCAGCTCACCACGGGGAGATACGCAGTATTTT. This chain connects TRBV18 to TRBJ2-3; D uncertain. This CDR3 spans 12 amino acids. With 1 base removed from V and 5 bases from J, the gap between germline ends came to 4 bases. From germline, CDR1 is KGHSH and CDR2 LQKENI. Drawing the rest from reference TRBV18 and TRBJ2-3, the complete variable domain is NAGVMQNPRHLVRRRGQEARLRCSPMKGHSHVYWYRQLPEEGLKFMVYLQKENIIDESGMPKERFSAEFPKEGPSILRIQQVVRGDSAAYFCASSPRGDTQYFGPGTRLTVL.

This rearrangement joins TRBV6-4 to TRBJ2-3; 13 bases are shared with TRBD2. Trimming removed 6 bases from V and 2 bases from J; junction bases left unmatched: 5. CDR1 is MRHNA, CDR2 SNTAGT, per germline. The CDR3 covers 16 residues. CDR3 sequence: CASSPGLAGDTDTQYF. CDR3 nucleotide sequence: TGTGCCAGCAGCCCAGGACTAGCGGGGGACACAGATACGCAGTATTTT.

CDR3 protein: CATTGDTEAFF. The DNA for the CDR3 is TGTGCCACTACCGGGGACACTGAAGCTTTCTTT. This chain links TRBV10-3 with TRBJ1-1; D gene uncertain. Germline CDR1 ENHRY, CDR2 SYGVKD. The CDR3 spans 11 residues. V was trimmed by 10 bases and J by 3 bases, leaving 9 bases between them.